This record concerns one T cell receptor (beta chain) sequence. Antigen: not known. Sequence at one end of the junction differs from germline and may be a read error. The data derive from a study of blood T cells in healthy people across ages. The individuals who served as donors were healthy Caucasians living in Russia, aged about 6 to 95. The study, taken as a whole, reports: In these data, TCR beta diversity tracked strongly with naive T cell percentage.

Using a J-beta primer mix together with a sample-barcoded 5' primer, a second PCR was run for 7 to 11 cycles. Every cDNA molecule bore a tag from a template-switch adaptor containing 12 random nucleotides. TCRdb called the 5' RACE reads again in MiXCR, with one record for every CDR3 protein. Of about 1.8 million distinct CDR3 sequences listed, 40% to 55% are singletons. The CDR3 sequence is 15 residues long. Germline V gives CDR1 DFQATT, CDR2 SNEGSKA (reference sequence). The chain employs TRBV20-1 and TRBJ1-2; no firm D call. The TCR sequence derives from a woman aged 40 to 49 in good health. Sequencing input: blood. The CDR3 region has the DNA TGCAGTGCCAGAGAAGTACTGGCGCCTGGTCATGGCTACACCTTC. Translation: CSAREVLAPGHGYTF.